This T cell receptor beta chain comes out of a study of OX40 agonist ivuxolimab in advanced cancers. Study at large: Partial responses were achieved by three patients, of whom one had hepatocellular carcinoma and two had cutaneous melanoma.

Worth noting for this clone: Its cognate antigen is unknown.

Notes on the study in general: CD8+ T cells were the subset that, on average, had more expanded clones than CD4+. Both CD4+ and CD8+ T cell populations in blood had undergone clonal expansion by week 6 at 0.1 to 3.0 mg/kg.

Repertoires were generated with immunoSEQ multiplex PCR, while TCRdb's copy carries only in-frame clones and drops some. The sample lists tens of thousands of clones, roughly 94% occurring once. Sequencing used CD4+ or CD8+ T cells sorted from blood, obtained in a trial of the OX40 agonist ivuxolimab. The origin of this receptor is an adult with an advanced solid tumor such as melanoma, head and neck, liver or kidney cancer.

Here the CDR3 reads CASSQEGETQYF. CDR3 in DNA: TGCGCCAGCAGCCAAGAGGGGGAGACCCAGTACTTC. The chain couples TRBV4-1 to TRBJ2-5; D uncertain. This CDR3 contains 12 residues. CDR1 and CDR2 (germline): MGHRA, YSYEKL. Trimming stripped 0 bases from V and 5 bases from J, with 4 bases between.